Following are 19 T cell receptor beta chains from one sample sequenced in a study of blood T cell repertoires in COVID-19. Assay used: immunoSEQ multiplex PCR; TCRdb lists only in-frame clones, some missing. This sample yields about 130,000 clones, of which approximately 74% are seen a single time; approximately 2% belongs to the top ten. The sequenced material came from peripheral blood. The source of these receptors is a woman aged 70-85 years with acute or convalescent COVID-19.

This rearrangement joins TRBV24-1 to TRBJ1-4, with 7 bases matching TRBD1. This CDR3 is 15 amino acids long. The junction had 7 bases not matched to a gene; V was cut back by 9 bases and J by 1 base. Germline CDR1 KGHDR, CDR2 SFDVKD. CDR3 DNA: TGTGCCACCGGCGAACGACAGGGAACTAATGAAAAACTGTTTTTT. It specifies CATGERQGTNEKLFF.

The chain uses TRBV14 and TRBJ2-3; a weak D match, TRBD2 (6 bases). Germline CDR1 SGHDN, CDR2 FVKESK. The CDR3 is made up of 15 amino acids. Trimming left V 4 bases short and J 0 bases short, with 11 bases between. The CDR3 loop reads CASSLADYSTDTQYF. For the CDR3, the DNA is TGTGCCAGCAGCCTGGCGGACTATAGCACAGATACGCAGTATTTT. Supplemented by reference TRBV14 and TRBJ2-3, the full variable domain reads EAGVTQFPSHSVIEKGQTVTLRCDPISGHDNLYWYRRVMGKEIKFLLHFVKESKQDESGMPNNRFLAERTGGTYSTLKVQPAELEDSGVYFCASSLADYSTDTQYFGPGTRLTVL.

This clone appeared many times. The chain uses TRBV6-5 and TRBJ1-1; D gene ambiguous. The CDR3 loop spans 13 amino acids. The V gene's germline CDR1 is MNHEY and CDR2 SVGAGI. V was pared by 6 bases and J by 6 bases, with 14 bases between. CDR3 protein: CASRQLDTAEAFF. The DNA for the CDR3 is TGTGCCAGCAGACAACTCGACACGGCTGAAGCTTTCTTT.

A single count supports this clone. The chain has TRBV19 and TRBJ1-5; TRBD1 is a possible D gene (6 bases). The CDR3 totals 14 residues. Looked up from germline, CDR1 is LNHDA and CDR2 is SQIVND (reference sequence). V shed 5 bases and J shed 2 bases, with 10 bases lying between them. The CDR3 region has the DNA TGTGCCAGTAGTCCAGGGGTAGGCAATCAGCCCCAGCATTTT. This translates into CASSPGVGNQPQHF.

This chain joins TRBV9 and TRBJ2-7, with a tentative D call TRBD2 (6 bases). Germline loops: CDR1 SGDLS, CDR2 YYNGEE. CDR3 size: 14 residues. V was trimmed by 3 bases and J by 3 bases, leaving 13 bases between them. The CDR3 region is CASSGSGLNYEQYF. The CDR3, as DNA: TGTGCCAGCAGCGGTTCGGGACTCAACTACGAGCAGTACTTC.

In its sample, this clone was seen once. V usage is TRBV5-1 and J usage is TRBJ2-2; 9 bases map to TRBD1. V lost 4 bases to trimming and J lost 6 bases; unmatched junction nucleotides: 13. The CDR3 is 17 amino acids. Germline CDR1 and CDR2: SGHRS and YFSETQ. The CDR3 here is CASSEVNRGLGSGELFF. As DNA, the CDR3 is TGCGCCAGCAGCGAGGTAAACAGGGGGCTTGGATCCGGGGAGCTGTTTTTT. Combining the CDR3 with reference TRBV5-1 and TRBJ2-2 gives the whole variable domain KAGVTQTPRYLIKTRGQQVTLSCSPISGHRSVSWYQQTPGQGLQFLFEYFSETQRNKGNFPGRFSGRQFSNSRSEMNVSTLELGDSALYLCASSEVNRGLGSGELFFGEGSRLTVL.

This clone was observed a few times. This chain joins TRBV29-1 and TRBJ1-2; 12 nucleotides match TRBD1. Looked up from germline, CDR1 is SQVTM and CDR2 is ANQGSEA. V lost 4 bases and J lost 4; bases outside the gene matches: 10. This CDR3 spans 16 amino acids. CDR3 sequence (DNA): TGCAGCGTTGGCACCGGGACAGGGGGCGTTGGCTATGGCTACACCTTC. Protein sequence: CSVGTGTGGVGYGYTF. Full variable domain (rest looked up from reference TRBV29-1 and TRBJ1-2): SAVISQKPSRDICQRGTSLTIQCQVDSQVTMMFWYRQQPGQSLTLIATANQGSEATYESGFVIDKFPISRPNLTFSTLTVSNMSPEDSSIYLCSVGTGTGGVGYGYTFGSGTRLTVV.

The rearrangement joins TRBV5-1 to TRBJ1-6; tentative D call: TRBD1 (5 bases). V was trimmed by 5 bases and J by 6 bases, leaving 9 bases between them. Germline V CDR1 and CDR2: SGHRS, YFSETQ. This CDR3 spans 13 amino acids. The CDR3 loop is CASSFDSNSPLHF. For the CDR3, the DNA is TGCGCCAGCAGTTTCGACAGTAATTCACCCCTCCACTTT.

Remarks on this clone: This specimen includes other DNA sequences encoding the same CDR3. The rearrangement joins TRBV5-6 to TRBJ1-2, with TRBD1 matching 8 bases. The CDR3 spans 12 residues. After removal of 0 bases from V and 8 bases from J, the junction contained 0 bases not matched to a gene. The V gene's germline CDR1 is SGHDT and CDR2 YYEEEE. CDR3 bases: TGTGCCAGCAGCTTGGGACAGGGGGGCTACACCTTC. As protein: CASSLGQGGYTF.

The chain links TRBV5-6 to TRBJ1-5; perhaps TRBD1 as D (6 bases). V lost 4 bases to trimming and J lost 0 bases, with 14 bases between them. Germline loops: CDR1 SGHDT, CDR2 YYEEEE. This CDR3 has 16 residues. The CDR3 DNA reads TGTGCCAGCAGCAGTTTGGACAGTGATAGCAATCAGCCCCAGCATTTT. Its protein product is CASSSLDSDSNQPQHF.

This clone was seen only once. The gene calls are TRBV18 and TRBJ1-1, with 9 bases fitting TRBD1. CDR3 length equals 12 residues. Germline assignment: CDR1 KGHSH and CDR2 LQKENI. J lost 5 bases, V lost 8 bases, and 3 bases had no gene match. DNA for the CDR3: TGTGCCAGCGGACAGGGGAGGACTGAAGCTTTCTTT. Amino acids: CASGQGRTEAFF.

This clone was detected a few times. The CDR3 here is CASSPRDRTYEQYF. CDR3 in DNA: TGTGCCAGCAGTCCCCGGGACAGAACCTACGAGCAGTACTTC. This chain links TRBV28 with TRBJ2-7, with 7 bases aligning to TRBD1. The CDR3 has 14 residues. The germline gives CDR1 MDHEN, CDR2 SYDVKM. Trimming cost V 5 bases and J 2 bases; bases outside gene matches: 6.

The J gene is TRBJ1-1, the V gene TRBV12-5, with unresolved D. V was shortened by 0 bases and J by 0 bases, with 11 bases between the two germline ends. Germline V gene lookup returns CDR1 LGHNT and CDR2 FRNRAP. The CDR3 is 16 amino acids. This chain's CDR3 is CASGLVIGEMNTEAFF. The CDR3 DNA sequence: TGTGCTAGTGGTTTGGTCATCGGGGAAATGAACACTGAAGCTTTCTTT.

The CDR3 region has the DNA TGCGCCAGCAGTGAACAGGGCTCTAACTATGGCTACACCTTC. Translation gives CASSEQGSNYGYTF. The chain joins TRBV5-1 to TRBJ1-2, with D maybe TRBD1 (6 bases). This CDR3 region has 14 residues. With 5 bases removed from V and 0 bases from J, the gap between germline ends came to 11 bases. CDR1 and CDR2 (germline): SGHRS, YFSETQ.

V usage is TRBV7-2 and J usage is TRBJ2-1, with no clear D. V lost 1 base, J lost 4 bases, and 5 bases lay in between. The CDR3 length is 13 residues. In germline, CDR1 is SGHTA, CDR2 FQGNSA. CDR3 in amino acids: CASSLELYNEQFF. The CDR3, as DNA: TGTGCCAGCAGCTTAGAACTGTACAATGAGCAGTTCTTC.

CDR3 loop: CASSLTGGKTDTQYF. CDR3 nucleotide sequence: TGTGCCAGCAGCTTAACGGGGGGGAAGACAGATACGCAGTATTTT. The V call is TRBV11-2, the J call TRBJ2-3, with TRBD2 matching over 8 bases. CDR1 SGHAT and CDR2 FQNNGV come from the germline V gene. Losses at the gene ends were 2 bases for V and 3 bases for J; bases not matched to a gene: 4. This CDR3 contains 15 residues.

This clone was observed a few times. The chain links TRBV6-5 to TRBJ1-5; TRBD1 agrees at 7 bases. The CDR3 runs 15 residues. Germline CDR1 is MNHEY and CDR2 is SVGAGI. V gave up 6 bases and J gave up 2 bases; unmatched junction bases: 7. In DNA form, the CDR3 reads TGTGCCAGCAGCCAGGGGGTAGCGGGCAATCAGCCCCAGCATTTT. Its translation: CASSQGVAGNQPQHF.

The chain combines TRBV10-3 with TRBJ2-5, with D possibly TRBD2 on 6 matching bases. This CDR3 spans 17 amino acids. The V end was cut by 6 bases, the J end by 5 bases, with 25 bases between. In germline, CDR1 is ENHRY, CDR2 SYGVKD. The CDR3 bases are TGTGCCATCAGCGGGGAACTAGCTCTTGGGGGTCTCGAGACCCAGTACTTC. Its protein product is CAISGELALGGLETQYF.

This clone occurred once. Its ends do not fully match the called genes, so a read error is possible. V is TRBV6-1 and J is TRBJ1-4; TRBD1 matches 10 bases. CDR1 and CDR2 from the germline V gene are MNHNS and SASEGT. The CDR3 extends over 13 amino acids. The CDR3 loop reads CASSETRRDRGEF. CDR3 bases: TGTGCCAGCAGTGAAACTAGGAGGGACAGGGGCGAGTTT.